The present T cell receptor beta chain was sequenced within a study of response to subunit inactivated influenza vaccine. The study, taken as a whole, reports: Each seasonal influenza vaccination, the authors suggested, recruits few new T cells.

Worth noting for this clonotype: The antigen is not known.

Germline V gene sequence: CDR1 SGHTA, CDR2 FQGNSA. V lost 4 bases and J 4 bases, leaving 21 bases between the germline ends. CDR3 length: 17 amino acids. Each CDR3 protein is one row after TCRdb ran MiXCR on the RT-PCR reads. The sample has about 570,000 distinct CDR3 sequences, about 12% seen once. The J gene is TRBJ2-3, the V gene TRBV7-2; tentative D call: TRBD2 (7 bases). The source material was PBMCs from blood, sampled on the day of vaccination. This clonotype originated in a man between 50 and 59 years old who received an inactivated influenza vaccine. The CDR3 DNA sequence: TGTGCCAGCAGCTCCCACTCGGAGGGGGGGCCGGCAGATACGCAGTATTTT. Translated, it gives CASSSHSEGGPADTQYF.